One sample yielded the 22 T cell receptor beta chains listed below, sequenced in a study of cytomegalovirus exposure and HLA in healthy donors. The PCR had 60 Vbeta and 13 Jbeta primers. Profiling relied on immunoSEQ multiplex PCR, and the TCRdb table lists in-frame clones only, not all of them. The sample includes around 200,000 clones, roughly 80% of them seen just once. Source material: PBMCs. Source of these receptors: a woman aged 18-35 years in good health and CMV-seronegative.

This clone was counted a few times. The rearrangement links TRBV19 to TRBJ2-1, with 7 bases matching TRBD1. Germline CDR1 is LNHDA and CDR2 is SQIVND (reference sequence). V dropped 1 base and J dropped 0; count of bases not matched to a gene: 3. The CDR3 spans 16 residues. The CDR3 coding sequence is TGTGCCAGTAGTATAGGACAGGGTAGCTCCTACAATGAGCAGTTCTTC. This encodes CASSIGQGSSYNEQFF.

This chain uses TRBV6-1 with TRBJ2-3; possible D gene TRBD1, 5 bases. Trimming took 1 base from V and 2 from J, leaving 13 bases between them. The CDR3 is 16 amino acids. Germline V gene sequence: CDR1 MNHNS, CDR2 SASEGT. CDR3 nucleotide sequence: TGTGCCAGCAGTGAAGATGGGGCAGGGAACACAGATACGCAGTATTTT. It translates to CASSEDGAGNTDTQYF.

The rearrangement uses TRBV7-2 and TRBJ2-1; D possibly corresponds to TRBD1 (5 bases). The CDR3 contains 15 residues. Per germline, CDR1 SGHTA and CDR2 FQGNSA. Trimming removed 3 bases from V and 5 bases from J, with 14 bases in between. The CDR3 loop reads CASSFTLQENNEQFF. The DNA for the CDR3 is TGTGCCAGCAGCTTTACCCTACAGGAAAACAATGAGCAGTTCTTC.

The genes are TRBV9 and TRBJ2-7; 10 nucleotides agree with TRBD1. Germline V CDR1 and CDR2: SGDLS, YYNGEE. This CDR3 has 15 residues. J was trimmed by 6 bases and V by 2 bases; bases with no gene match: 8. CDR3 protein: CASSVQGQGTSEQYF. The CDR3 DNA reads as TGTGCCAGCAGCGTCCAGGGACAGGGGACGTCCGAGCAGTACTTC.

This clone was observed once. The chain joins TRBV9 to TRBJ1-2, with D perhaps TRBD1 (6 bases). The germline gives CDR1 SGDLS, CDR2 YYNGEE. CDR3 length: 15 residues. V lost 0 bases, J lost 4 bases, and 13 bases lay in between. CDR3 loop: CASSVAQGYGYGYTF. CDR3 sequence (DNA): TGTGCCAGCAGCGTAGCACAGGGCTATGGCTATGGCTACACCTTC.

The chain links TRBV6-1 to TRBJ2-7, with 10 bases that match TRBD1. Trimming cost V 8 bases and J 6 bases; bases outside gene matches: 1. The CDR3 sequence is 11 residues long. In germline, CDR1 is MNHNS, CDR2 SASEGT. This CDR3 is CASGQGGEQYF. CDR3 coding DNA: TGTGCCAGCGGACAGGGGGGCGAGCAGTACTTC.

This chain connects TRBV28 to TRBJ1-1; D possibly corresponds to TRBD1 (6 bases). Germline CDR1 and CDR2: MDHEN and SYDVKM. Trimming took 6 bases from V and 5 from J, leaving 22 bases between them. The CDR3 has 16 amino acids. The CDR3 reads CASRAPGGLGQTEAFF. The CDR3 DNA reads TGTGCCAGCAGGGCTCCGGGGGGCCTCGGCCAAACTGAAGCTTTCTTT.

This clone was counted a few times. This chain joins TRBV5-4 and TRBJ2-7; 8 nucleotides align to TRBD1. CDR1 is SGHNT and CDR2 is YYREEE in the germline V gene (reference sequence). V lost 2 bases to trimming and J lost 2 bases; unmatched junction nucleotides: 6. The CDR3 loop spans 15 amino acids. The CDR3, as DNA: TGTGCCAGCAGCTTCGACAGGGGATCCCCCTACGAGCAGTACTTC. Translated: CASSFDRGSPYEQYF.

V usage is TRBV5-6 and J usage is TRBJ2-7; no firm D call. Trimming cost V 0 bases and J 0 bases, with 13 bases left between them. Germline assignment: CDR1 SGHDT and CDR2 YYEEEE. CDR3 length: 16 residues. The chain's CDR3 is CASSLGLDGFSYEQYF. CDR3 DNA: TGTGCCAGCAGCTTGGGTCTCGACGGGTTCTCCTACGAGCAGTACTTC. The whole variable domain, remainder taken from reference TRBV5-6 and TRBJ2-7, is DAGVTQSPTHLIKTRGQQVTLRCSPKSGHDTVSWYQQALGQGPQFIFQYYEEEERQRGNFPDRFSGHQFPNYSSELNVNALLLGDSALYLCASSLGLDGFSYEQYFGPGTRLTVT.

A few counts support this clone. V usage is TRBV11-1 and J usage is TRBJ1-1; D unresolved. The V end was cut by 1 base, the J end by 11 bases, with 11 bases between. Germline V lookup: CDR1 SGHAT, CDR2 FQDESV (reference sequence). This CDR3 has 12 amino acids. This CDR3 reads CASSLGAPSAFF. The DNA for the CDR3 is TGTGCCAGCAGCTTAGGGGCCCCCAGCGCTTTCTTT.

The chain employs TRBV28 and TRBJ2-7, with D possibly being TRBD1 (5 bases). The CDR3 has 14 residues. Germline V CDR1 and CDR2: MDHEN, SYDVKM. V lost 5 bases and J 5 bases, leaving 16 bases between the germline ends. The CDR3 is CASSLGQGMNEQYF. The CDR3 bases are TGTGCCAGCAGTCTTGGGCAGGGCATGAACGAGCAGTACTTC.

The chain has TRBV6-1 and TRBJ2-5; 15 bases align to TRBD2. Losses at the gene ends were 4 bases for V and 4 bases for J; bases not matched to a gene: 10. This CDR3 is 18 amino acids long. CDR1 MNHNS and CDR2 SASEGT come from the germline V gene. CDR3 nucleotide sequence: TGTGCCAGCAGTGCATCGGGACTAGCGGGGGGCGTCAGAGAGACCCAGTACTTC. Encoded protein: CASSASGLAGGVRETQYF.

The chain recombines TRBV7-3 with TRBJ2-5; the match to TRBD1 covers 11 bases. Germline V gene lookup returns CDR1 SGHTA and CDR2 FQGTGA. V lost 4 bases and J lost 1; bases outside the gene matches: 2. The CDR3 is made up of 15 amino acids. CDR3 nucleotides: TGTGCCAGCAGCTATGGGACAGGGGGCCAAGAGACCCAGTACTTC. Translating it yields CASSYGTGGQETQYF.

The chain carries TRBV4-1 and TRBJ2-7, with TRBD1 matching 9 bases. The V and J ends lost 2 bases and 3 bases, in that order; junction bases with no gene match: 5. CDR1 and CDR2 from the germline V gene are MGHRA and YSYEKL. There are 15 residues in the CDR3. The CDR3 spells CASSQPGQGVYEQYF. The DNA for the CDR3 is TGCGCCAGCAGCCAACCGGGACAGGGAGTCTACGAGCAGTACTTC.

This clone has just one count. V gene TRBV19 combines with J gene TRBJ2-5; 9 nucleotides line up with TRBD2. This CDR3 contains 21 residues. With 4 bases clipped from V and 8 bases from J, the junction kept 29 bases outside the gene matches. CDR1 is LNHDA, CDR2 SQIVND, per germline (reference sequence). CDR3 loop: CASSKGRAGDLAGIPRDTQYF. CDR3 DNA sequence: TGTGCCAGTAGTAAGGGGAGGGCAGGGGATCTAGCGGGGATACCAAGAGATACCCAGTACTTC.

The V and J genes are TRBV27 and TRBJ2-7; D is uncertain. The V gene lost 4 bases and the J gene lost 2 bases, with 18 bases spanning the gap. CDR1 is MNHEY and CDR2 is SMNVEV in the germline V gene (reference sequence). This CDR3 comprises 16 residues. CDR3 in DNA: TGTGCCAGCAGTTCCGGTGGGTCCCTGGGCCCCTACGAGCAGTACTTC. It is translated as CASSSGGSLGPYEQYF.

The table lists this clone with a few counts. This same CDR3 is encoded by further DNA sequences in the sample. The chain combines TRBV19 with TRBJ2-1; TRBD1 matches at 8 bases. This CDR3 has 14 residues. The junction had 3 bases not matched to a gene; V was cut back by 4 bases and J by 4 bases. Germline CDR1 reads LNHDA; CDR2 reads SQIVND (reference sequence). CDR3 coding DNA: TGTGCCAGTAGTAGACAGGGGACATACAATGAGCAGTTCTTC. Its protein is CASSRQGTYNEQFF. Looking up the rest from reference TRBV19 and TRBJ2-1 gives the full variable domain: DGGITQSPKYLFRKEGQNVTLSCEQNLNHDAMYWYRQDPGQGLRLIYYSQIVNDFQKGDIAEGYSVSREKKESFPLTVTSAQKNPTAFYLCASSRQGTYNEQFFGPGTRLTVL.

The chain uses TRBV10-3 and TRBJ2-2; weak D call: TRBD2 (6 bases). Trimming cost V 3 bases and J 4 bases, with 9 bases left between them. Germline V gene lookup returns CDR1 ENHRY and CDR2 SYGVKD. This CDR3 spans 14 amino acids. In DNA form, the CDR3 reads TGTGCCATCAGTGATTGGGGAGGCACCGGGGAGCTGTTTTTT. As protein: CAISDWGGTGELFF.

The gene calls are TRBV7-2 and TRBJ1-1; D remains ambiguous. CDR3 length: 17 residues. Trimming removed 1 base at V and 4 bases at J, with 19 bases between. Germline loops: CDR1 SGHTA, CDR2 FQGNSA. The chain's CDR3 is CASSLVLSGEWGTEAFF. CDR3 nucleotides: TGTGCCAGCAGCTTAGTACTATCCGGGGAATGGGGCACTGAAGCTTTCTTT.

The V gene is TRBV7-2, the J gene TRBJ1-3; no clear D. Germline CDR1 SGHTA, CDR2 FQGNSA. V shed 0 bases and J shed 0 bases, with 6 bases lying between them. The length of the CDR3 is 15 residues. In nucleotides, the CDR3 is TGTGCCAGCAGCTTAGCGCTCGGCTCTGGAAACACCATATATTTT. Translating it yields CASSLALGSGNTIYF.

The chain has TRBV27 and TRBJ2-7, with 10 nucleotides matching TRBD2. Germline loops: CDR1 MNHEY, CDR2 SMNVEV (reference sequence). J gave up 1 base and V 1 base, and 10 bases lay outside the gene matches. This CDR3 comprises 18 residues. The CDR3 reads CASSLFASGSLKSYEQYF. DNA of the CDR3: TGTGCCAGCAGTTTATTCGCTAGCGGGAGCTTGAAGTCCTACGAGCAGTACTTC.

The chain employs TRBV2 and TRBJ2-5; 8 bases fit TRBD1. Germline values: CDR1 SNHLY, CDR2 FYNNEI. The CDR3 is 15 residues long. The V gene end was trimmed by 6 bases and the J gene end by 4 bases; junction bases not matched to a gene: 10. The CDR3 spells CASRPKTGGRETQYF. The CDR3 coding sequence is TGTGCCAGCAGACCCAAAACAGGGGGAAGAGAGACCCAGTACTTC. Full variable domain (rest looked up from reference TRBV2 and TRBJ2-5): EPEVTQTPSHQVTQMGQEVILRCVPISNHLYFYWYRQILGQKVEFLVSFYNNEISEKSEIFDDQFSVERPDGSNFTLKIRSTKLEDSAMYFCASRPKTGGRETQYFGPGTRLLVL.